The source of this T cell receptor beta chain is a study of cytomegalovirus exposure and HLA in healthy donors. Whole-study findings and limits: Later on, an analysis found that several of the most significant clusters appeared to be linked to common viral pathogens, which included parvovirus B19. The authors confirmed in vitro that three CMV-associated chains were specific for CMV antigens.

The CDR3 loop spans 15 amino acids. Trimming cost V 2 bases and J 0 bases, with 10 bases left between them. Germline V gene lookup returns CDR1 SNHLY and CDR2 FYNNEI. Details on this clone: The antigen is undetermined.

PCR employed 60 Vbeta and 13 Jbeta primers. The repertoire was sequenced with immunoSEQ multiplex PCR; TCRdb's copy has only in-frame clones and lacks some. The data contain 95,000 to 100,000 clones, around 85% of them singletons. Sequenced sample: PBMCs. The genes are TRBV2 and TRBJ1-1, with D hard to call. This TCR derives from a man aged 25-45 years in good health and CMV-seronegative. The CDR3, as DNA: TGTGCCAGCAGTGAATCTGGCACATTGAACACTGAAGCTTTCTTT. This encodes CASSESGTLNTEAFF.